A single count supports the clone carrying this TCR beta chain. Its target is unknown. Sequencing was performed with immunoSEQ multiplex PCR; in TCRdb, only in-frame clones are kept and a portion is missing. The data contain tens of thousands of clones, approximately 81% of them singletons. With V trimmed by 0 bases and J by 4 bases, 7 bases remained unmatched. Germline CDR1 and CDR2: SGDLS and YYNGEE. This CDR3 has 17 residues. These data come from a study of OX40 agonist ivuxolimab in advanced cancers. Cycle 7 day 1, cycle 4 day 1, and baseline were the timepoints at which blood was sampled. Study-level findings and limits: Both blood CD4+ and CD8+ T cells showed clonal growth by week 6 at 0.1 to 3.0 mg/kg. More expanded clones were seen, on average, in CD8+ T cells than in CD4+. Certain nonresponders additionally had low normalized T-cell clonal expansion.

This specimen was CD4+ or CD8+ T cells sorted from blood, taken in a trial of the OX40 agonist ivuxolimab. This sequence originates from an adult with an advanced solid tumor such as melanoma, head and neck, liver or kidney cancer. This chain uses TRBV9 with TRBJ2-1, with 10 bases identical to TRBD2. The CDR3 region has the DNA TGTGCCAGCAGCGTAGAGTTTGGACTAGCGGAATACAATGAGCAGTTCTTC. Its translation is CASSVEFGLAEYNEQFF.